The text below deals with one TCR beta chain. Its target is unknown. The method was immunoSEQ multiplex PCR; TCRdb's version includes in-frame clones alone and lacks a portion of them. The data contain 200,000 to 300,000 clones, about nine tenths of them singletons. The sample belongs to a study of cytomegalovirus exposure and HLA in healthy donors. Overall study findings and caveats: TCR clusters originating in the first cohort tended to co-occur in the roughly 120 validation repertoires, according to a later analysis. Whilst most TCR sequences proved rare, a subset of public TCRs occurred across many donors.

Trimming removed 2 bases from V and 5 bases from J, with 20 bases in between. This CDR3 spans 17 amino acids. The genes are TRBV5-3 and TRBJ1-5; D is ambiguous. TRBV5-3 is recorded as an ORF, its role being uncertain. This TCR was sampled from a woman aged 30 to 39 in good health and CMV-seronegative. What was sequenced was PBMCs. The CDR3 region is CARSFFWAATLYQPQHF. The CDR3 DNA reads TGTGCCAGAAGCTTTTTTTGGGCCGCGACCCTATATCAGCCCCAGCATTTT.